The rows below give T cell receptor beta chains drawn from one sample of a study of beta chain features in type 1 diabetes. Here immunoSEQ multiplex PCR was the method, and the copy in TCRdb shows in-frame clones only, minus some. The sample contains roughly 24,000 clones, approximately 57% of which appear only once. Sequencing was done on a sample of stem cell memory CD4+ T cells from blood. Source of these receptors: a man aged 18 to 29 with type 1 diabetes. CDR3s include the opening cysteine and the closing phenylalanine or tryptophan. Fields, in order: CDR3 length, V gene, J gene, D gene, clone size, CDR3 protein, CDR3 DNA. The D gene is left open where the match is weak. Rows may omit the clone size; those that give it use once, few, many or a size class.

length: 12
V: TRBV30
J: TRBJ1-5
D: .
size: .
CDR3: CAWSDNNQPQHF
DNA: TGTGCCTGGAGTGATAACAATCAGCCCCAGCATTTT

length: 15
V: TRBV5-6
J: TRBJ2-5
D: TRBD2
size: .
CDR3: CASSLRLAGEETQYF
DNA: TGTGCCAGCAGCTTGAGACTAGCGGGGGAAGAGACCCAGTACTTC

length: 16
V: TRBV9
J: TRBJ2-1
D: .
size: .
CDR3: CASSPQGSGHVYEQFF
DNA: TGTGCCAGCAGCCCCCAGGGAAGCGGGCACGTCTATGAGCAGTTCTTC

length: 15
V: TRBV4-2
J: TRBJ2-3
D: .
size: once
CDR3: CASSQDLIVWDTQYF
DNA: TGTGCCAGCAGCCAAGATTTAATAGTATGGGATACGCAGTATTTT

length: 15
V: TRBV5-1
J: TRBJ1-1
D: .
size: few
CDR3: CASSKSQGGFTEAFF
DNA: TGCGCCAGCAGCAAATCACAGGGAGGGTTCACTGAAGCTTTCTTT

length: 15
V: TRBV19
J: TRBJ2-1
D: TRBD1
size: .
CDR3: CASSLDRALYNEQFF
DNA: TGTGCCAGTAGTTTAGACAGGGCCCTCTACAATGAGCAGTTCTTC

length: 15
V: TRBV7-9
J: TRBJ2-5
D: .
size: .
CDR3: CASSLVLLYQETQYF
DNA: TGTGCCAGCAGCTTAGTCCTCCTGTACCAAGAGACCCAGTACTTC

length: 15
V: TRBV18
J: TRBJ1-3
D: TRBD1
size: .
CDR3: CASSWDRGQGNTIYF
DNA: TGTGCCAGCTCGTGGGACAGGGGGCAAGGAAACACCATATATTTT

length: 14
V: TRBV7-8
J: TRBJ1-2
D: .
size: .
CDR3: CASSLDRQNYGYTF
DNA: TGTGCCAGCAGCTTAGACAGACAGAACTATGGCTACACCTTC

length: 16
V: TRBV18
J: TRBJ1-1
D: TRBD1
size: .
CDR3: CASSLNMVDRGTEAFF
DNA: TGTGCCAGCTCACTAAACATGGTCGACAGGGGCACTGAAGCTTTCTTT

length: 15
V: TRBV30
J: TRBJ2-1
D: TRBD2
size: .
CDR3: CAWSAGTSGYNEQFF
DNA: TGTGCCTGGAGTGCCGGGACTAGCGGTTACAATGAGCAGTTCTTC

length: 16
V: TRBV6-1
J: TRBJ1-2
D: TRBD1
size: .
CDR3: CASSARRDSPASGYTF
DNA: TGTGCCAGCAGTGCCCGGCGGGACAGTCCGGCCAGTGGCTACACCTTC

length: 15
V: TRBV5-4
J: TRBJ2-1
D: .
size: .
CDR3: CASKAGTQKNNEQFF
DNA: TGTGCCAGCAAGGCCGGGACTCAGAAAAACAATGAGCAGTTCTTC

length: 17
V: TRBV9
J: TRBJ2-3
D: TRBD2
size: .
CDR3: CASSPGLAGGRTDTQYF
DNA: TGTGCCAGCAGCCCGGGACTAGCGGGGGGGCGAACAGATACGCAGTATTTT

length: 15
V: TRBV6-5
J: TRBJ1-6
D: TRBD1
size: .
CDR3: CASSPGQRGWSPLHF
DNA: TGTGCCAGCAGCCCGGGACAGAGAGGCTGGTCACCCCTCCACTTT

length: 13
V: TRBV5-4
J: TRBJ2-7
D: .
size: few
CDR3: CASSYQGSNEQYF
DNA: TGTGCCAGCAGCTACCAGGGGAGCAACGAGCAGTACTTC

length: 16
V: TRBV9
J: TRBJ2-1
D: TRBD1
size: .
CDR3: CASSPRGQGFQNEQFF
DNA: TGTGCCAGCAGCCCCCGGGGACAGGGTTTCCAAAATGAGCAGTTCTTC

length: 13
V: TRBV29-1
J: TRBJ1-2
D: TRBD1
size: .
CDR3: CSASTGTRYGYTF
DNA: TGCAGCGCTTCGACAGGGACTCGCTATGGCTACACCTTC

length: 14
V: TRBV5-4
J: TRBJ2-1
D: .
size: .
CDR3: CASRPRGGDFEQFF
DNA: TGTGCCAGCAGGCCAAGAGGAGGGGATTTTGAGCAGTTCTTC

length: 15
V: TRBV7-2
J: TRBJ1-4
D: .
size: few
CDR3: CASSNRVVANEKLFF
DNA: TGTGCCAGCAGTAACAGGGTCGTCGCTAATGAAAAACTGTTTTTT

length: 15
V: TRBV5-1
J: TRBJ2-2
D: .
size: few
CDR3: CASSNGQPNTGELFF
DNA: TGCGCCAGCAGCAACGGACAGCCGAACACCGGGGAGCTGTTTTTT

length: 15
V: TRBV9
J: TRBJ2-5
D: .
size: .
CDR3: CASSVALDLQETQYF
DNA: TGTGCCAGCAGCGTAGCACTAGATCTCCAAGAGACCCAGTACTTC

length: 13
V: TRBV7-9
J: TRBJ1-1
D: TRBD1
size: .
CDR3: CSSRTGWNTEAFF
DNA: TGTTCCAGCAGGACAGGGTGGAACACTGAAGCTTTCTTT

length: 13
V: TRBV30
J: TRBJ2-1
D: .
size: .
CDR3: CASQGFTYNEQFF
DNA: TGTGCCTCCCAGGGATTTACCTACAATGAGCAGTTCTTC

length: 14
V: TRBV30
J: TRBJ2-3
D: TRBD2
size: .
CDR3: CAGTGGRNADTQYF
DNA: TGTGCCGGAACGGGCGGGAGAAATGCAGATACGCAGTATTTT

length: 12
V: TRBV11-2
J: TRBJ2-5
D: .
size: .
CDR3: CASSGGRETQYF
DNA: TGTGCCAGCAGCGGGGGCCGGGAGACCCAGTACTTC

length: 16
V: TRBV7-8
J: TRBJ2-5
D: TRBD1
size: .
CDR3: CASSLTWVPGGETQYF
DNA: TGTGCCAGCAGCTTAACGTGGGTTCCAGGGGGAGAGACCCAGTACTTC

length: 15
V: TRBV6-5
J: TRBJ2-5
D: TRBD2
size: .
CDR3: CASSYDSGRRETQYF
DNA: TGTGCCAGCAGTTACGACAGCGGGAGACGAGAGACCCAGTACTTC

length: 12
V: TRBV5-5
J: TRBJ2-4
D: .
size: few
CDR3: CASSLAHPIQYF
DNA: TGTGCCAGCAGCTTGGCCCATCCAATCCAGTACTTC